This TCR beta chain was recovered during a study of blood T cell repertoires in COVID-19. CDR3 length: 12 residues. Trimming pared 6 bases from V and 3 bases from J, leaving 8 bases between. CDR1 is MNHEY and CDR2 is SVGAGI in the germline V gene. The table came from immunoSEQ multiplex PCR; TCRdb's copy has only in-frame clones and leaves some out. The data hold under 200,000 clones, with approximately 87% observed a single time. Recovered status in Cohort 3 required two negative PCRs, clearance, or symptom resolution. V is TRBV6-5 and J is TRBJ1-2, with TRBD1 as a possible D gene (5 bases). The material sequenced was PBMCs or T cells enriched from blood (not recorded which). This TCR was recovered from a woman in her forties or fifties who had recovered from COVID-19. CDR3 coding DNA: TGTGCCAGCAGGACAGTCGACTATGGCTACACCTTC. It encodes CASRTVDYGYTF.